This is a list of T cell receptor beta chains from one sample in a study of T cells after yellow fever vaccination. In TCRdb, the 5' RACE reads were re-called with MiXCR into one record per CDR3 protein. The table records hundreds of thousands of distinct CDR3 sequences, around 12% of them present only once. The source was PBMCs, collected on the day of the yellow fever booster vaccination. The receptors were gathered from a man aged 25 to 40 who received the YFV17D yellow fever vaccine. The CDR3 runs from the conserved cysteine through the conserved F or W. A D gene is named only where the DNA matches it firmly. Some rows mark clone size as missing; the rest say once, few, many or name a class of expanded clone.

V,D,J,size,CDR3,DNA
TRBV11-3,TRBD2,TRBJ2-1,NA,CASSRSGSDEQFF,TGTGCCAGCAGCCGTAGCGGGTCTGATGAGCAGTTCTTC
TRBV20-1,NA,TRBJ2-1,NA,CSHRLSAEQFF,TGCAGTCACCGCCTCTCCGCTGAGCAGTTCTTC
TRBV4-3,TRBD1,TRBJ1-4,NA,CASSQGLGQGNEKLFF,TGCGCCAGCAGCCAAGGCCTTGGACAGGGGAATGAAAAACTGTTTTTT
TRBV30,NA,TRBJ2-5,once,CAWSVAFTQETQYF,TGTGCCTGGAGTGTTGCTTTCACCCAAGAGACCCAGTACTTC
TRBV11-2,NA,TRBJ2-1,many,CASSLGGTYNEQFF,TGTGCCAGCAGCTTAGGAGGGACGTACAATGAGCAGTTCTTC
TRBV20-1,NA,TRBJ1-5,few,CSADQGLGNQPQHF,TGCAGTGCGGATCAGGGGCTGGGCAATCAGCCCCAGCATTTT
TRBV7-8,NA,TRBJ2-3,NA,CARSQSRGSTDTQYF,TGTGCCCGCAGCCAAAGCCGAGGAAGCACAGATACGCAGTATTTT
TRBV7-2,TRBD1,TRBJ2-2,few,CASSPRGDRGPKGPGELFF,TGTGCCAGCAGCCCTCGTGGAGACAGGGGTCCTAAGGGTCCCGGGGAGCTGTTTTTT
TRBV5-1,TRBD2,TRBJ2-3,few,CASSLREGRSSTQYF,TGCGCCAGCAGCTTGCGGGAGGGGCGGTCCAGTACGCAGTATTTT
TRBV20-1,NA,TRBJ2-7,NA,CSARDRQGFHEQYF,TGCAGTGCTAGAGATCGTCAGGGGTTCCACGAGCAGTACTTC
TRBV6-1,TRBD1,TRBJ1-5,few,CASSETGGNQPQHF,TGTGCCAGCAGCGAGACAGGGGGCAATCAGCCCCAGCATTTT
TRBV20-1,TRBD1,TRBJ2-1,NA,CSARKGATHTTEQFF,TGCAGTGCTAGGAAGGGGGCCACACACACAACTGAGCAGTTCTTC
TRBV12-3/TRBV12-4,NA,TRBJ2-1,few,CVTGLSPQFF,TGTGTAACCGGTCTCTCCCCCCAGTTCTTC
TRBV18,TRBD2,TRBJ2-3,few,CASSQNVGLAVSTDTQYF,TGTGCCAGCTCACAGAACGTGGGACTAGCGGTCTCCACAGATACGCAGTATTTT
TRBV7-2,NA,TRBJ1-5,NA,CASSLRVVGAQQPQHF,TGTGCCAGCAGCTTAAGGGTCGTAGGGGCGCAGCAGCCCCAGCATTTT
TRBV20-1,NA,TRBJ2-5,NA,CSAKAPGLGAETQYF,TGCAGTGCTAAGGCCCCCGGGTTAGGGGCGGAGACCCAGTACTTC
TRBV24-1,TRBD1,TRBJ2-1,NA,CATSGTGALDEQFF,TGTGCCACCAGTGGGACAGGGGCTTTGGATGAGCAGTTCTTC
TRBV5-1,TRBD1,TRBJ2-7,many,CASSTGQGADEQYF,TGCGCCAGCAGCACTGGACAGGGTGCGGACGAGCAGTACTTC
TRBV7-2,TRBD2,TRBJ2-1,NA,CASSPSGGDYNEQFF,TGTGCCAGCAGCCCTAGCGGGGGGGATTACAATGAGCAGTTCTTC
TRBV20-1,NA,TRBJ2-3,many,CSARDPRGYTDTQYF,TGCAGTGCTAGAGACCCTCGGGGCTACACAGATACGCAGTATTTT
TRBV6-1,NA,TRBJ1-5,NA,CASRPRRSSALVDQPQHF,TGTGCCAGCAGGCCGAGGAGGTCTTCGGCTCTAGTGGATCAGCCCCAGCATTTT
TRBV10-3,NA,TRBJ2-1,few,CAISESVESSYNEQFF,TGTGCCATCAGTGAATCCGTCGAGAGCTCCTACAATGAGCAGTTCTTC
TRBV7-8,NA,TRBJ2-3,NA,CASSPGAGTSTDTQYF,TGTGCCAGCAGCCCGGGGGCAGGGACTAGCACAGATACGCAGTATTTT
TRBV29-1,NA,TRBJ2-5,NA,CSVPYRDQETQYF,TGCAGCGTGCCCTACAGGGATCAAGAGACCCAGTACTTC
TRBV27,TRBD1,TRBJ2-7,many,CASSRDRAYEQYF,TGTGCCAGCAGCCGGGACAGGGCCTACGAGCAGTACTTC
TRBV5-1,NA,TRBJ1-1,few,CASSLKRGGPTEAFF,TGCGCCAGCAGCTTGAAACGGGGAGGGCCCACTGAAGCTTTCTTT
TRBV11-1,NA,TRBJ2-3,few,CASSFLRRTGPSTDTQYF,TGTGCCAGCAGCTTCCTACGCCGGACTGGCCCTAGCACAGATACGCAGTATTTT
TRBV7-2,NA,TRBJ1-1,NA,CASSGGVGTEAFF,TGTGCCAGCAGCGGAGGAGTGGGCACTGAAGCTTTCTTT
TRBV7-6,TRBD1,TRBJ2-7,few,CASSVGDRGSYEQYF,TGTGCCAGCAGCGTAGGGGACAGGGGATCCTACGAGCAGTACTTC
TRBV7-2,NA,TRBJ2-4,NA,CASSSAQANIQYF,TGTGCCAGCAGCTCCGCCCAAGCTAACATTCAGTACTTC
TRBV5-4,NA,TRBJ2-3,NA,CASSFIQETDTQYF,TGTGCCAGCAGCTTTATTCAGGAAACAGATACGCAGTATTTT
TRBV5-1,NA,TRBJ1-1,few,CASSLGGHLNTEAFF,TGCGCCAGCAGCTTGGGTGGCCACCTGAACACTGAAGCTTTCTTT
TRBV9,TRBD1,TRBJ1-4,NA,CASSVGDRALGEKLFF,TGTGCCAGCAGCGTAGGGGACAGGGCGCTTGGTGAAAAACTGTTTTTT
TRBV5-1,TRBD2,TRBJ2-2,few,CASSPGGAKNTGELFF,TGCGCCAGCAGCCCGGGGGGGGCTAAGAACACCGGGGAGCTGTTTTTT
TRBV7-9,NA,TRBJ2-2,few,CASSVGPYYGELFF,TGTGCCAGCAGCGTGGGACCGTACTACGGGGAGCTGTTTTTT
TRBV20-1,NA,TRBJ2-5,few,CSAPTGGETQYF,TGCAGTGCTCCCACAGGAGGGGAGACCCAGTACTTC
TRBV5-1,NA,TRBJ1-1,NA,CASSPEGSRNTEAFF,TGCGCCAGCAGCCCGGAAGGGAGTAGGAACACTGAAGCTTTCTTT
TRBV20-1,TRBD2,TRBJ2-3,few,CSAATSGGGTDTQYF,TGCAGTGCCGCCACTAGCGGGGGGGGCACAGATACGCAGTATTTT
TRBV7-2,NA,TRBJ2-3,NA,CASSTGPYTDTQYF,TGTGCCAGCAGTACCGGGCCTTACACAGATACGCAGTATTTT
TRBV10-3,NA,TRBJ2-1,NA,CAISDTGAYNEQFF,TGTGCCATCAGTGATACGGGGGCCTACAATGAGCAGTTCTTC
TRBV12-3/TRBV12-4,NA,TRBJ2-5,many,CASSRLQETQYF,TGTGCCAGCAGCCGCCTCCAAGAGACCCAGTACTTC
TRBV5-1,NA,TRBJ2-2,NA,CASRGGTPAGELFF,TGCGCCAGCAGGGGCGGGACCCCGGCCGGGGAGCTGTTTTTT
TRBV6-5,NA,TRBJ2-1,few,CASRYTDLPTIEQFF,TGTGCCAGCAGGTACACAGATCTTCCTACCATTGAGCAGTTCTTC
TRBV21-1,NA,TRBJ2-1,few,CASSKWKEQGAPFNEQFF,TGTGCCAGCAGCAAGTGGAAGGAACAGGGGGCACCTTTCAATGAGCAGTTCTTC
TRBV6-5,TRBD2,TRBJ2-6,NA,CASITGGGGANVLTF,TGTGCCAGCATCACCGGGGGGGGCGGGGCCAACGTCCTGACTTTC
TRBV4-2,NA,TRBJ1-1,few,CASVEGTEAFF,TGTGCGTCGGTTGAAGGAACTGAAGCTTTCTTT
TRBV5-6,TRBD1,TRBJ1-6,few,CASSVGQGDSPLHF,TGTGCCAGCAGTGTTGGACAGGGTGATTCACCCCTCCACTTT
TRBV7-9,TRBD2,TRBJ2-2,few,CASHGGLDNTGELFF,TGTGCCAGCCATGGGGGACTAGATAACACCGGGGAGCTGTTTTTT
TRBV9,TRBD1,TRBJ1-1,many,CASSLNPGQGWVEAFF,TGTGCCAGCAGCCTCAACCCGGGACAGGGATGGGTTGAAGCTTTCTTT
TRBV7-8,TRBD2,TRBJ2-7,few,CASNVIAGSSYEQYF,TGTGCCAGCAACGTTATAGCGGGAAGCTCCTACGAGCAGTACTTC
TRBV7-6,TRBD1,TRBJ1-4,NA,CASSRRDSNNEKLFF,TGTGCCAGCAGCCGACGGGACAGTAATAATGAAAAACTGTTTTTT
TRBV5-6,TRBD1,TRBJ2-1,NA,CASSLTGGFLNEQFF,TGTGCCAGCAGCTTAACAGGGGGTTTCCTCAATGAGCAGTTCTTC
TRBV5-5,NA,TRBJ2-7,few,CASSLLGSGTYEQYF,TGTGCCAGCAGCTTGCTCGGTAGCGGAACCTACGAGCAGTACTTC